One sample yielded the 14 T cell receptor beta chains listed below, sequenced in a study of metastatic and nonmetastatic thyroid tumors. TCRdb ran MiXCR on the PCR reads. This sample has some 23,000 clones, with 20% found just once. The entire patient cohort was treatment-naive prior to thyroid surgery. The sample was adjacent normal tissue. These receptors all stem from a female donor with papillary thyroid cancer or a benign thyroid nodule (not recorded which). Some clones in this sample may be carry-over from other donors' samples.

This clone is labeled as medium-sized (0.01 to 0.1%). The rearrangement joins TRBV6-6 to TRBJ2-6; perhaps TRBD2 as D (5 bases). Between the trimmed V and J ends, which lost 5 bases and 1 base, there was a span of 21 bases. There are 19 residues in the CDR3. Germline V CDR1 and CDR2: MNHNY, SVGAGI (reference sequence). The CDR3 is CASSPRTGTPFSGANVLTF. The CDR3 DNA reads TGTGCCAGCAGTCCCCGGACGGGAACGCCCTTTTCTGGGGCCAACGTCCTGACTTTC.

This clone was seen repeatedly, ten times or more. V gene TRBV30 combines with J gene TRBJ2-3, with TRBD2 matching 14 bases. The CDR3 has 19 amino acids. Trimming cost V 2 bases and J 0 bases; bases outside gene matches: 10. CDR1 and CDR2 (germline): GTSNPN, SVGIG (reference sequence). CDR3 bases: TGTGCCTGGAGTAAATCACGGACTAGCGGGAGGACAAGCACAGATACGCAGTATTTT. Translating gives CAWSKSRTSGRTSTDTQYF.

This clone was recorded at least ten times. It may be a read error: a sequence one base away is much more abundant. The V and J genes are TRBV11-1 and TRBJ1-1; D call uncertain. The germline gives CDR1 SGHAT, CDR2 FQDESV (reference sequence). This CDR3 contains 13 residues. The CDR3 loop is CAGSFAMNTEAFF. Written as DNA, the CDR3 is TGTGCCGGCAGCTTCGCCATGAACACTGAAGCTTTCTTT.

This clone was observed at least ten times. The chain employs TRBV2 and TRBJ1-2; no firm D call. This CDR3 spans 13 amino acids. With 6 bases removed from V and 2 bases from J, the gap between germline ends came to 10 bases. CDR1 SNHLY and CDR2 FYNNEI come from the germline V gene. The CDR3 DNA is TGTGCCAGCAGAATCTCCCTCAACTATGGCTACACCTTC. Translated: CASRISLNYGYTF.

This clone has a count of ten or more. The V call is TRBV20-1, the J call TRBJ2-1; 10 bases are a match to TRBD2. This CDR3 is built from 15 residues. The V and J ends lost 6 bases and 2 bases, in that order; junction bases with no gene match: 7. Germline values: CDR1 DFQATT, CDR2 SNEGSKA (reference sequence). The CDR3 bases are TGCAGTGCGCCCGGGACTAGCGCTACCTACAATGAGCAGTTCTTC. The encoded protein is CSAPGTSATYNEQFF.

Comment on this clone: The final CDR3 position lacks the conserved phenylalanine or tryptophan, pointing to a likely read error. It is unclear where the CDR3 begins or ends on the DNA, so no DNA is shown, and the CDR3 is as TCRdb lists it. V gene TRBV6-1 combines with J gene TRBJ1-5; no DNA check was done on the table's D call, TRBD1. The CDR3 has 14 residues if both end residues are counted. The germline V gene has CDR1 MNHNS and CDR2 SASEGT. This CDR3 reads CASRTGIAGQPQPY.

This clone showed up just a few times. Different DNA sequences within this sample yield the same CDR3. The rearrangement joins TRBV28 to TRBJ1-2; D call uncertain. Germline lookup yields CDR1 MDHEN and CDR2 SYDVKM. The germline V and J ends were trimmed by 6 bases and 8 bases, with 16 bases remaining between them. The CDR3 has 13 residues. The CDR3 reads CASSLAGGYGYTF. The CDR3, as DNA: TGTGCCAGCAGCCTTGCGGGAGGCTACGGCTACACCTTC.

This clone was counted at least ten times. This chain links TRBV3-1 with TRBJ2-3; 9 positions agree with TRBD2. The germline CDR1 and CDR2 sequences are LGHDT and YNNKEL (reference sequence). There are 17 residues in the CDR3. V gave up 4 bases and J gave up 2 bases; unmatched junction bases: 10. CDR3 in amino acids: CASSPSKIAGVTDTQYF. In nucleotides, the CDR3 is TGTGCCAGCAGCCCGAGTAAAATAGCGGGAGTCACAGATACGCAGTATTTT.

This CDR3 reads CASSPAWDRDETQYF. For the CDR3, the DNA is TGTGCCAGCAGCCCCGCCTGGGACAGGGATGAGACCCAGTACTTC. The chain uses TRBV5-6 and TRBJ2-5; 9 positions agree with TRBD1. The CDR3 sequence is 15 residues long. Trimming at V came to 4 bases and at J to 5 bases, leaving 9 bases not matched to a gene. The germline V gene has CDR1 SGHDT and CDR2 YYEEEE.

In this sample, this clone turned up a few times. One end of the junction varies from germline; a read error may be responsible. The J gene is TRBJ1-6, the V gene TRBV19; possibly TRBD1 for D (5 bases). Germline V gene lookup returns CDR1 LNHDA and CDR2 SQIVND (reference sequence). The CDR3 runs to 11 residues. In DNA, the CDR3 is TGTGCCAGTAGGGGGCCGTCGGCCCTACACTTT. Residues: CASRGPSALHF.

The chain uses TRBV7-9 and TRBJ2-5; 8 nucleotides align to TRBD2. CDR3 size: 15 residues. Germline V gives CDR1 SEHNR, CDR2 FQNEAQ (reference sequence). V dropped 5 bases and J dropped 5; count of bases not matched to a gene: 10. The CDR3 region has the DNA TGTGCCAGCAGCCCGGTGGCGGGGGGCGCGGAGACCCAGTACTTC. It yields the protein CASSPVAGGAETQYF.

In its sample, this clone is medium-sized. The chain has TRBV12-3 or TRBV12-4 and TRBJ2-5; TRBD2 matches at 8 bases. This CDR3 contains 15 residues. The J segment lost 3 bases and the V segment lost 7 bases, leaving 10 bases of the junction unmatched. CDR3 loop: CASMKGSGAKETQYF. DNA of the CDR3: TGTGCCAGCATGAAGGGTAGCGGGGCAAAAGAGACCCAGTACTTC.

This clone showed up many times. The chain has TRBV24-1 and TRBJ1-5; D remains unclear. The CDR3 covers 14 residues. Trimming took 4 bases from V and 0 from J, leaving 6 bases between them. CDR1 KGHDR and CDR2 SFDVKD come from the germline V gene. CDR3 nucleotides: TGTGCCACCAGTGACAACTATAGCAATCAGCCCCAGCATTTT. This translates into CATSDNYSNQPQHF.

The sample holds many counts of this clone. The chain recombines TRBV5-1 with TRBJ1-1, with TRBD1 matching over 7 bases. CDR3 length equals 15 residues. The germline V gene encodes CDR1 SGHRS and CDR2 YFSETQ. After removal of 3 bases from V and 1 base from J, the junction contained 6 bases not matched to a gene. CDR3 loop: CASSSDRVPNTEAFF. For the CDR3, the DNA is TGCGCCAGCAGCTCAGACAGGGTTCCGAACACTGAAGCTTTCTTT. Supplemented by reference TRBV5-1 and TRBJ1-1, the full variable domain reads KAGVTQTPRYLIKTRGQQVTLSCSPISGHRSVSWYQQTPGQGLQFLFEYFSETQRNKGNFPGRFSGRQFSNSRSEMNVSTLELGDSALYLCASSSDRVPNTEAFFGQGTRLTVV.